Following are 20 T cell receptor beta chains from one sample sequenced in a study of vaccination and CD4 T cells after COVID-19. Treatment: approximately nine-day PBMC culture with coronavirus spike peptide pools or control peptides (ViraFEST assay). No antigen has been identified for these receptors. With the Oncomine TCR Beta short-read assay, DNA from cultured CD4+ T cells was sequenced. Using its own MiXCR run on the PCR reads, TCRdb lists one record per CDR3 protein. The top ten clones hold approximately 4.6% of a sample with 14,000 to 15,000 distinct CDR3 sequences, approximately 53% of them seen once. The sample was CD4+ T cells from blood, cultured in vitro, taken before SARS-CoV-2 vaccination. These receptors were obtained from a human donor who had recovered from COVID-19.

This chain uses TRBV20-1 with TRBJ1-6; D remains ambiguous. V dropped 4 bases and J dropped 10 bases, with 14 bases sitting between them. This CDR3 is 13 amino acids long. Per germline, CDR1 DFQATT and CDR2 SNEGSKA (reference sequence). DNA of the CDR3: TGCAGTGCTATACAGACCGGTGACTCACCCCTCCACTTT. Amino acids: CSAIQTGDSPLHF.

V gene TRBV15 combines with J gene TRBJ1-2; no reliable D call. The CDR3 runs to 16 residues. Per the germline V gene, CDR1 is LNHNV and CDR2 is YYDKDF (reference sequence). V gave up 4 bases and J gave up 1 base, with 16 bases separating them. The CDR3 is CATSTTQKTHNYGYTF. CDR3 coding DNA: TGTGCCACCAGCACGACACAGAAGACTCATAACTATGGCTACACCTTC.

This clonotype came up a few times. The CDR3 DNA is TGTGCCACCAGTGACGGGCAGGGGCCCGTACTGGCCGCTTTCTTT. It specifies CATSDGQGPVLAAFF. The V call is TRBV24-1, the J call TRBJ1-1; tentative D call: TRBD1 (6 bases). Trimming stripped 4 bases from V and 11 bases from J, with 22 bases between. This CDR3 spans 15 amino acids. Germline V gene lookup returns CDR1 KGHDR and CDR2 SFDVKD.

The rearrangement joins TRBV7-3 to TRBJ2-5, with 16 bases matching TRBD2. There are 16 residues in the CDR3. J was trimmed by 5 bases and V by 3 bases; bases with no gene match: 3. Looked up from germline, CDR1 is SGHTA and CDR2 is FQGTGA. For the CDR3, the DNA is TGTGCCAGCAGCTTTGGGACTAGCGGGGGGGAGGAGACCCAGTACTTC. It encodes CASSFGTSGGEETQYF.

The chain carries TRBV7-2 and TRBJ2-7; TRBD1 agrees at 8 bases. J lost 1 base, V lost 5 bases, and 16 bases had no gene match. This CDR3 has 18 amino acids. Germline lookup yields CDR1 SGHTA and CDR2 FQGNSA. The DNA of the CDR3 is TGTGCCAGCAGCCCATACGGACAGGGACAATCTTTTTCCTACGAGCAGTACTTC. Residues: CASSPYGQGQSFSYEQYF.

To note about this clonotype: The DNA is omitted, as the CDR3 cannot be located on it reliably, and the CDR3 follows TCRdb's listing. The chain has TRBV27 and TRBJ2-5. From its first to its last residue, the CDR3 has 13 amino acids. From germline, CDR1 is MNHEY and CDR2 SMNVEV (reference sequence). The CDR3 region is CASSSSYQETQYF.

CDR3 in DNA: TGTGCCAGCAGTACACAGAACACTGAAGCTTTCTTT. This encodes CASSTQNTEAFF. This chain connects TRBV6-1 to TRBJ1-1; D is uncertain. V gave up 5 bases and J gave up 1 base, with 5 bases separating them. CDR3 length: 12 residues. Germline lookup yields CDR1 MNHNS and CDR2 SASEGT.

The chain recombines TRBV5-5 with TRBJ2-5; TRBD2 agrees at 12 bases. The CDR3 consists of 16 residues. With 4 bases clipped from V and 4 bases from J, the junction kept 8 bases outside the gene matches. Looked up from germline, CDR1 is SGHKS and CDR2 is YYEKEE (reference sequence). As DNA, the CDR3 is TGTGCCAGCAGCGACGGACTAGCGGGAATTTCAGAGACCCAGTACTTC. It yields the protein CASSDGLAGISETQYF.

V and J are TRBV7-8 and TRBJ2-7, with 8 bases identical to TRBD2. This CDR3 has 16 residues. V was pared by 2 bases and J by 4 bases, with 10 bases of the junction left unmatched. Germline assignment: CDR1 SGHVS and CDR2 FQNEAQ. For the CDR3, the DNA is TGTGCCAGCAGCTTAAGAACGGGGGGGCTATCGTACGAGCAGTACTTC. This gives the protein CASSLRTGGLSYEQYF. Using reference TRBV7-8 and TRBJ2-7 for the parts outside the CDR3, the full variable domain is GAGVSQSPRYKVAKRGQDVALRCDPISGHVSLFWYQQALGQGPEFLTYFQNEAQLDKSGLPSDRFFAERPEGSVSTLKIQRTQQEDSAVYLCASSLRTGGLSYEQYFGPGTRLTVT.

This clonotype was observed once. V and J are TRBV7-2 and TRBJ2-3, with D unclear. The CDR3 is 12 amino acids. Germline CDR1 SGHTA, CDR2 FQGNSA. Trimming cost V 2 bases and J 2 bases, with 2 bases left between them. CDR3 bases: TGTGCCAGCAGCTTATACACAGATACGCAGTATTTT. It yields the protein CASSLYTDTQYF.

This clonotype came up a few times. The chain uses TRBV28 and TRBJ1-5, with D tentatively TRBD1 (5 bases). Germline CDR1 MDHEN, CDR2 SYDVKM. CDR3 length: 12 amino acids. The V end was cut by 7 bases, the J end by 6 bases, with 10 bases between. The CDR3 reads CASIGQGQPQHF. DNA for the CDR3: TGTGCCAGCATCGGTCAGGGTCAGCCCCAGCATTTT.

V is TRBV6-2 or TRBV6-3 and J is TRBJ2-5, with D possibly being TRBD2 (5 bases). The V and J ends lost 2 bases and 6 bases respectively, with 10 bases between them. The length of the CDR3 is 13 residues. Germline V gene lookup returns CDR1 MNHEY and CDR2 SVGEGT. The CDR3 DNA follows: TGTGCCAGCAGTTACGGGAGCCGACAGACCCAGTACTTC. This translates into CASSYGSRQTQYF.

The table lists this clonotype with a few counts. This chain links TRBV6-1 with TRBJ1-5, with no clear D. V dropped 11 bases and J dropped 1 base, with 9 bases sitting between them. The germline gives CDR1 MNHNS, CDR2 SASEGT. CDR3 size: 12 residues. CDR3: CAFTPSNQPQHF. The CDR3 bases are TGTGCCTTCACACCGAGCAATCAGCCCCAGCATTTT.

The rearrangement joins TRBV11-3 to TRBJ2-3; TRBD2 aligns across 7 bases. CDR3 length: 16 amino acids. Looked up from germline, CDR1 is SGHNT and CDR2 is YENEEA. V lost 2 bases, J lost 5 bases, and 10 bases stayed unmatched. As DNA, the CDR3 is TGTGCCAGCAGCTTACCCGGACTAGGGGTGGAAGATACGCAGTATTTT. This sequence encodes CASSLPGLGVEDTQYF.

The V and J genes are TRBV7-2 and TRBJ1-1, with 9 positions matching TRBD1. The CDR3 is made up of 16 amino acids. V was clipped by 0 bases and J by 5 bases; unmatched bases: 7. The germline V gene has CDR1 SGHTA and CDR2 FQGNSA. DNA for the CDR3: TGTGCCAGCAGCTTAGCGGTGGGACAGGGAGTAACTGAAGCTTTCTTT. Translation gives CASSLAVGQGVTEAFF. Full variable domain (rest looked up from reference TRBV7-2 and TRBJ1-1): GAGVSQSPSNKVTEKGKDVELRCDPISGHTALYWYRQSLGQGLEFLIYFQGNSAPDKSGLPSDRFSAERTGGSVSTLTIQRTQQEDSAVYLCASSLAVGQGVTEAFFGQGTRLTVV.

The chain is built from TRBV7-3 and TRBJ2-3; D perhaps matches TRBD2 (6 bases). V shed 1 base and J shed 6 bases, with 11 bases lying between them. CDR3 size: 14 residues. The germline CDR1 and CDR2 sequences are SGHTA and FQGTGA. The CDR3 loop reads CASSLIGGSDTQYF. The CDR3 nucleotides read TGTGCCAGCAGCTTAATCGGGGGTAGCGATACGCAGTATTTT. Combining the CDR3 with reference TRBV7-3 and TRBJ2-3 gives the whole variable domain GAGVSQTPSNKVTEKGKYVELRCDPISGHTALYWYRQSLGQGPEFLIYFQGTGAADDSGLPNDRFFAVRPEGSVSTLKIQRTERGDSAVYLCASSLIGGSDTQYFGPGTRLTVL.

Only a few counts were recorded for this clonotype. V is TRBV27 and J is TRBJ1-5; tentatively, D is TRBD1 (5 bases). With 2 bases removed from V and 7 bases from J, the gap between germline ends came to 12 bases. CDR1 is MNHEY, CDR2 SMNVEV, per germline (reference sequence). There are 14 residues in the CDR3. This CDR3 reads CASSLNGEGQPQHF. As DNA, the CDR3 is TGTGCCAGCAGTTTAAACGGGGAGGGGCAGCCCCAGCATTTT.

This clonotype has only a few counts. The J gene is TRBJ1-2, the V gene TRBV6-5; D is perhaps TRBD1 (5 bases). Per germline, CDR1 MNHEY and CDR2 SVGAGI. V lost 4 bases and J 5 bases, leaving 23 bases between the germline ends. The CDR3 is 17 residues long. The CDR3 sequence is CASSSSGPTGFGYGYTF. The CDR3 coding sequence is TGTGCCAGCAGTTCTTCTGGCCCCACAGGATTTGGATATGGCTACACCTTC.

Only a few counts were recorded for this clonotype. The gene calls are TRBV7-9 and TRBJ1-6; D is possibly TRBD1 (5 bases). V lost 5 bases, J lost 9 bases, and 17 bases lay in between. The CDR3 is 15 residues long. Germline V gene data show CDR1 as SEHNR and CDR2 as FQNEAQ (reference sequence). The CDR3 coding sequence is TGTGCCAGCAGCCCTGGGACGGAAAATACTTCACCCCTCCACTTT. This encodes CASSPGTENTSPLHF. The full variable domain, rest sourced from reference TRBV7-9 and TRBJ1-6, is DTGVSQNPRHKITKRGQNVTFRCDPISEHNRLYWYRQTLGQGPEFLTYFQNEAQLEKSRLLSDRFSAERPKGSFSTLEIQRTEQGDSAMYLCASSPGTENTSPLHFGNGTRLTVT.

V gene TRBV7-9 combines with J gene TRBJ2-5; TRBD2 is a possible D gene (7 bases). Per germline, CDR1 SEHNR and CDR2 FQNEAQ (reference sequence). With 6 bases removed from V and 3 bases from J, the gap between germline ends came to 23 bases. The CDR3 totals 17 residues. The CDR3 protein is CASRPSLATGGKETQYF. Here the CDR3 DNA reads TGTGCCAGCAGACCCTCGCTGGCAACGGGGGGCAAAGAGACCCAGTACTTC.